The clone carrying this T cell receptor beta chain has a count of ten or more. The data belong to a study of Graves' ophthalmopathy and Graves' hyperthyroidism. CDR1 and CDR2 from the germline V gene are SNHLY and FYNNEI. V lost 8 bases to trimming and J lost 2 bases, with 10 bases between them. The CDR3 runs 12 residues. Diagnosis relied on clinical symptoms, serum thyroxine, TRAb, thyroid ultrasound and orbital computed tomography. For repertoire sequencing, the TCR beta CDR3 regions were amplified from RNA transcripts. HTBI primers were employed in first-round RT-PCR, then a second-round multiplex PCR followed. TCRdb reprocessed the multiplex PCR reads with MiXCR, giving one entry per CDR3 protein. The profile shows fewer than 250,000 distinct CDR3 sequences, roughly 27% of them singletons.

This receptor was obtained from a man aged 50 or older with Graves' ophthalmopathy. The gene calls are TRBV2 and TRBJ2-7; D gene ambiguous. Material for sequencing was peripheral blood. The DNA for the CDR3 is TGTGCCAGCGGGGAATCGACCTACGAGCAGTACTTC. It yields the protein CASGESTYEQYF.